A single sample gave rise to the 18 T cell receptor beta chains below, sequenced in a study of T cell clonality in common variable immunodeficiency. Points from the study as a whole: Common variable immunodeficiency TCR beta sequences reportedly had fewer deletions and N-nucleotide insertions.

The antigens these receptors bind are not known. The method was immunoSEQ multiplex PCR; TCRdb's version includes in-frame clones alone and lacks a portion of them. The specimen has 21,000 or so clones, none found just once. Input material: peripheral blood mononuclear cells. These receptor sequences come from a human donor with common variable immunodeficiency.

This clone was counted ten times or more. The covered CDR3 bases are TGTGCCAGCAGCCAAGAATTAGCGGGAGGGTTTGAAAATGAG. As protein: CASSQELAGGFENE. The complete CDR3 reads CASSQELAGGFENEQFF. This sequence joins TRBV4-2 and TRBJ2-1, with 11 bases that match TRBD2. With the read ending 3 residues before the CDR3 end, the germline J gene is used to fill in that end. The CDR3 sequence is 17 residues long. CDR1 LGHNA and CDR2 YNFKEQ come from the germline V gene. Unmatched junction bases numbered 8, after V lost 0 bases and J lost 7 bases.

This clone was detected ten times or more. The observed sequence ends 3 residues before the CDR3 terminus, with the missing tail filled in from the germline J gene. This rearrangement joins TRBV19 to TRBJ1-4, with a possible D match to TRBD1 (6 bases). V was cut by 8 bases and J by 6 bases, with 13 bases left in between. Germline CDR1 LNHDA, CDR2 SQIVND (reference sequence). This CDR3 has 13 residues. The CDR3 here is CASPGVVDEKLFF. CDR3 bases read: TGTGCCAGTCCAGGGGTTGTTGATGAAAAA.

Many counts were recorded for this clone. CDR3 loop: CSARGAGGYTF. The sequenced part of the CDR3 DNA is TGCAGTGCCCGGGGGGCAGGAGGC. The rearrangement links TRBV20-1 to TRBJ1-2; TRBD1 is a possible D gene (6 bases). With the read ending 3 residues before the CDR3 end, the germline J gene is used to fill in that end. Germline V gene sequence: CDR1 DFQATT, CDR2 SNEGSKA (reference sequence). This CDR3 has 11 residues.

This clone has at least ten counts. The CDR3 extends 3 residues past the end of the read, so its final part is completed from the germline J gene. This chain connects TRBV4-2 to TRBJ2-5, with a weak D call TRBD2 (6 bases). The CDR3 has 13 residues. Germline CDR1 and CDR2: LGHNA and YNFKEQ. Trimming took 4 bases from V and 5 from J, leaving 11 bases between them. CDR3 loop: CASSPGRSETQYF. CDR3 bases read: TGTGCCAGCAGCCCGGGGAGGTCGGAGACC.

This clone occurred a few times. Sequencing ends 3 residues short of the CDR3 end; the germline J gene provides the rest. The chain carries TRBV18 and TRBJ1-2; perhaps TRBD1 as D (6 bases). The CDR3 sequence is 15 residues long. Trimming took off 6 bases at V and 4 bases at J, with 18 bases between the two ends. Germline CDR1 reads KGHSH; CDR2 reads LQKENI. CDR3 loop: CASSPSEGGAYGYTF. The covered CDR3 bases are TGTGCCAGCTCGCCCTCTGAGGGGGGGGCCTATGGC.

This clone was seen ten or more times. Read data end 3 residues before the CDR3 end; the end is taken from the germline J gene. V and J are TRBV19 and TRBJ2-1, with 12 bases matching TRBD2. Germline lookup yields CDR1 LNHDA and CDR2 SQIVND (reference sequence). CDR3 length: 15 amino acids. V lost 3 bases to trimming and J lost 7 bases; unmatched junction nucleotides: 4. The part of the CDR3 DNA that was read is TGTGCCAGTAGTATCGCTAGCGGGGGGGTGAATGAG. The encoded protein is CASSIASGGVNE. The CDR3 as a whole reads CASSIASGGVNEQFF.

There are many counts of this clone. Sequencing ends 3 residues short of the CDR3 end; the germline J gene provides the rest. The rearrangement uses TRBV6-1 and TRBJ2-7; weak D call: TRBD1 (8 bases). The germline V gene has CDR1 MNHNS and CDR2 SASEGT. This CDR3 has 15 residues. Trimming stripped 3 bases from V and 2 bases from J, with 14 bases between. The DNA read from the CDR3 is TGTGCCAGCAGTGATAGACAGGGGAGGGCCTACGAG. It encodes CASSDRQGRAYE. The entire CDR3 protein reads CASSDRQGRAYEQYF.

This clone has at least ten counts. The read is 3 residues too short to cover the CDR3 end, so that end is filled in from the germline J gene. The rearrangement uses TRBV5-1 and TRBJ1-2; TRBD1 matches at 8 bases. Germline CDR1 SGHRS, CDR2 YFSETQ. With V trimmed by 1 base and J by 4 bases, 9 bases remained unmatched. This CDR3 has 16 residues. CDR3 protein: CASSLFPGQASYGYTF. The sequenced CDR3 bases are TGCGCCAGCAGCTTGTTTCCGGGACAGGCGAGCTATGGC.

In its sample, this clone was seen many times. The CDR3 bases that were read are TGCGCCAGCAGCTTGTGGGGGCAGACGAGCTCCTACGAG. Translated: CASSLWGQTSSYE. In full, the CDR3 is CASSLWGQTSSYEQYF. This sequence joins TRBV5-1 and TRBJ2-7; D might be TRBD1 (6 bases). The CDR3 extends 3 residues past the end of the read, so its final part is completed from the germline J gene. V lost 1 base to trimming and J lost 0 bases, with 14 bases between them. Germline lookup yields CDR1 SGHRS and CDR2 YFSETQ. CDR3 length: 16 amino acids.

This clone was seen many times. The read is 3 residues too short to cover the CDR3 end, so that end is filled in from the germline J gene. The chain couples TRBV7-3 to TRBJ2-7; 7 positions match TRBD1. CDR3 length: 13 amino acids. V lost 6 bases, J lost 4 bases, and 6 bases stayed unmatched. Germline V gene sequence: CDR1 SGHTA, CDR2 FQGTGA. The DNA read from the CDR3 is TGTGCCAGCAGTCAACGGGACAGTTACGAG. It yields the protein CASSQRDSYE. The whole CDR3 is CASSQRDSYEQYF.

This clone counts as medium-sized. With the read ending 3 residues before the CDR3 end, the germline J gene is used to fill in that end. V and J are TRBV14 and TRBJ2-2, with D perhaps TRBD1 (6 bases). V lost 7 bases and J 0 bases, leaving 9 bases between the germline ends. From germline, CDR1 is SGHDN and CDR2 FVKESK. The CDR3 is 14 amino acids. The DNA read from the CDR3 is TGTGCCAGCACCGGGACACCGAACACCGGGGAG. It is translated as CASTGTPNTGE. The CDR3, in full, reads CASTGTPNTGELFF.

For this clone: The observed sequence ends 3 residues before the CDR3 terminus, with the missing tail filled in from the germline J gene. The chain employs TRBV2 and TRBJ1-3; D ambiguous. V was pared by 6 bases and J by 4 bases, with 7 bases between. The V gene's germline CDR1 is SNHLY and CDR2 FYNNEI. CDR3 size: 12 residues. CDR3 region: CASRSTGNTIYF. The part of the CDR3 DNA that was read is TGTGCCAGCAGAAGCACGGGAAACACC.

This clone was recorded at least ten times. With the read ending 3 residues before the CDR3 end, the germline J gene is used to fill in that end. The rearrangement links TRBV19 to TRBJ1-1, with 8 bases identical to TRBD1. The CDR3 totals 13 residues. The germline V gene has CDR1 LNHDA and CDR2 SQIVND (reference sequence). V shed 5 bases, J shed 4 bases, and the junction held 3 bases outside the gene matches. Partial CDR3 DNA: TGTGCCAGTAGTGTACAGGGGGGCACTGAA. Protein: CASSVQGGTE. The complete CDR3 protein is CASSVQGGTEAFF.

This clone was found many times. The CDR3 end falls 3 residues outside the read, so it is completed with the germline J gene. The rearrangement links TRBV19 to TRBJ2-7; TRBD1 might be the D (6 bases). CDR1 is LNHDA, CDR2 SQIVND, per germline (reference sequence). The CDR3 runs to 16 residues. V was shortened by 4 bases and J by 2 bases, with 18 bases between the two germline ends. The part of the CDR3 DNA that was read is TGTGCCAGTAGTACACCCCGGACAGAGTACACCTACGAG. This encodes CASSTPRTEYTYE. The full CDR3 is CASSTPRTEYTYEQYF.

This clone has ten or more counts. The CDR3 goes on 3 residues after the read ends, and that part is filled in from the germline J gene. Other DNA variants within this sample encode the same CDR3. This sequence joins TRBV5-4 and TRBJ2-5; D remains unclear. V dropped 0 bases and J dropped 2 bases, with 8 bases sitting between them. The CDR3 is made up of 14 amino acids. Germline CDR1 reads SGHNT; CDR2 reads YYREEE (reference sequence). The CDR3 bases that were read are TGTGCCAGCAGCTTGGGGCGCGGTCAAGAGACC. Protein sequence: CASSLGRGQET. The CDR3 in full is CASSLGRGQETQYF.

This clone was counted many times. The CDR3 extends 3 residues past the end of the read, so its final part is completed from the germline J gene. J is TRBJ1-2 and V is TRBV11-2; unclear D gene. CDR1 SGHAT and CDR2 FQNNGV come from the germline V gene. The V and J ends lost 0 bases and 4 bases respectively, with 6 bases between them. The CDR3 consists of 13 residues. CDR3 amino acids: CASSLEGTYGYTF. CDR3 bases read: TGTGCCAGCAGCTTAGAAGGTACCTATGGC.

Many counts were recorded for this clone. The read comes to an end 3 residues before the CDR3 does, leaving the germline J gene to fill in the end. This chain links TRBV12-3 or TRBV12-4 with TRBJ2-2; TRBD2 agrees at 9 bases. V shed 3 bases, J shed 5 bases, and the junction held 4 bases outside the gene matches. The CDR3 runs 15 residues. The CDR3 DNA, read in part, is TGTGCCAGCAGTTTTGGACTAGCGAGTACCGGGGAG. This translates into CASSFGLASTGE. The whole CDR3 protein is CASSFGLASTGELFF.

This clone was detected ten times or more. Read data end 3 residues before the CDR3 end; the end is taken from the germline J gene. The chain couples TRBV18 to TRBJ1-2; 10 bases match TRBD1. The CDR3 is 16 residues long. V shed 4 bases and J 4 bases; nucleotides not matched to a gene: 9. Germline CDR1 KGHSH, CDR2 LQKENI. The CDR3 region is CASSQTGTGEVYGYTF. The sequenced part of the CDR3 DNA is TGTGCCAGCTCACAGACGGGGACAGGGGAAGTCTATGGC.